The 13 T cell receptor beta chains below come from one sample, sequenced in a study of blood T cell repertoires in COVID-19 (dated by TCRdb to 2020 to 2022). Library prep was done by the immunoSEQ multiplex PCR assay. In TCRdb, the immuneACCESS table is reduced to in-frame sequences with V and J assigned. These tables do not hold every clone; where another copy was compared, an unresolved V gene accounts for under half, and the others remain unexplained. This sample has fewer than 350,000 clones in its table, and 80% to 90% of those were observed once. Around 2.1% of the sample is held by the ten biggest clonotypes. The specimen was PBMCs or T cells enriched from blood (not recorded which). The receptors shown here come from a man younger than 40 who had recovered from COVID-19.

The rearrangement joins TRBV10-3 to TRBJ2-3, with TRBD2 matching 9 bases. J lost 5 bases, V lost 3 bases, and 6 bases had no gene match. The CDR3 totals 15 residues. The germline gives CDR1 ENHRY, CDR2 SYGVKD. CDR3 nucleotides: TGTGCCATCAGTGAAGCGGGGGGCGGGATAGATACGCAGTATTTT. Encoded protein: CAISEAGGGIDTQYF.

DNA for the CDR3: TGTGCCTGGAGTGTTCGGGGAACCTATGGCTACACCTTC. This translates into CAWSVRGTYGYTF. V usage is TRBV30 and J usage is TRBJ1-2, with D unclear. Germline assignment: CDR1 GTSNPN and CDR2 SVGIG (reference sequence). V was trimmed by 0 bases and J by 4 bases, leaving 9 bases between them. The CDR3 consists of 13 residues.

CDR3 region: CASSTHRGAGELFF. CDR3 coding DNA: TGTGCCAGCAGCACCCACAGGGGTGCCGGGGAGCTGTTTTTT. V gene TRBV11-3 combines with J gene TRBJ2-2, with 7 bases matching TRBD1. From germline, CDR1 is SGHNT and CDR2 YENEEA. Unmatched junction bases numbered 6, after V lost 5 bases and J lost 6 bases. CDR3 length: 14 residues.

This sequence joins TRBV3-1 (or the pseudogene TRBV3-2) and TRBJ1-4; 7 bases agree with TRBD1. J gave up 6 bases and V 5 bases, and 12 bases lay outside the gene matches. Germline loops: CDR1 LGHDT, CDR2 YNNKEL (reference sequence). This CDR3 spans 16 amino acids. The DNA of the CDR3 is TGTGCCAGCAGCTCGACGCCGGGACAGCAAGATGAAAAACTGTTTTTT. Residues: CASSSTPGQQDEKLFF.

The CDR3 reads CASSQGLAGNNEQFF. CDR3 coding DNA: TGTGCCAGCAGCCAAGGACTAGCGGGGAACAATGAGCAGTTCTTC. The gene calls are TRBV3-1 (or the pseudogene TRBV3-2) and TRBJ2-1; 11 bases are shared with TRBD2. Per germline, CDR1 LGHDT and CDR2 YNNKEL (reference sequence). J lost 5 bases, V lost 1 base, and 1 base had no gene match. This CDR3 has 15 amino acids.

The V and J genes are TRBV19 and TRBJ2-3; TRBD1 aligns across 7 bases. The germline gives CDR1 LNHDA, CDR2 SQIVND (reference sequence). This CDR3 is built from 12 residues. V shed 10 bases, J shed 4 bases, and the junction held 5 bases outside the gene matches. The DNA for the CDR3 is TGTGCCACGTCAGGGGGTGCAGATACGCAGTATTTT. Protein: CATSGGADTQYF.

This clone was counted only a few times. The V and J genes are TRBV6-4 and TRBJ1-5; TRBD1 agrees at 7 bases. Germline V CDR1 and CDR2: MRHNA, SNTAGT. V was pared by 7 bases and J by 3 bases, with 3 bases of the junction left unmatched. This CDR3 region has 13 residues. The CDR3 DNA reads TGTGCCAGCATGACAGGGACCAATCAGCCCCAGCATTTT. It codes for CASMTGTNQPQHF.

CDR3 loop: CASSQGAGTRNTIYF. As DNA, the CDR3 is TGCGCCAGCAGCCAAGGGGCTGGGACACGAAACACCATATATTTT. This chain connects TRBV4-3 to TRBJ1-3, with D tentatively TRBD1 (6 bases). Per the germline V gene, CDR1 is LGHNA and CDR2 is YSLEER. The CDR3 totals 15 residues. Trimming shortened V by 1 base and J by 5 bases, and 12 bases separated the two germline ends.

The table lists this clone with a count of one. The CDR3 reads CASNAGTGSNQPQHF. CDR3 nucleotide sequence: TGTGCCAGCAACGCCGGGACAGGATCCAATCAGCCCCAGCATTTT. The genes are TRBV2 and TRBJ1-5; 8 bases align to TRBD1. The CDR3 extends over 15 amino acids. CDR1 SNHLY and CDR2 FYNNEI come from the germline V gene. With 7 bases clipped from V and 3 bases from J, the junction kept 8 bases outside the gene matches.

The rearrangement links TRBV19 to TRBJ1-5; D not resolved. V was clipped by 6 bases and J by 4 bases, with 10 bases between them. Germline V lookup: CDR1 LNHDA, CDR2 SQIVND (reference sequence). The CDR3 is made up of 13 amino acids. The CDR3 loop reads CASRFSLNQPQHF. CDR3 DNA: TGTGCCAGTAGGTTCTCCCTAAATCAGCCCCAGCATTTT.

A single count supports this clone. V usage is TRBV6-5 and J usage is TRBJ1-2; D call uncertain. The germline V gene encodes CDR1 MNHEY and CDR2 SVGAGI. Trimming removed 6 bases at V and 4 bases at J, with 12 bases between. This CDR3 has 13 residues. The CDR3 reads CASRSSTLYGYTF. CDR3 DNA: TGTGCCAGCAGATCCAGTACCCTCTATGGCTACACCTTC.

The CDR3 bases are TGTGCCAGCAGGAACAGGGGCTCAGGAAACACCATATATTTT. Translating gives CASRNRGSGNTIYF. The chain couples TRBV7-2 to TRBJ1-3; 7 bases align to TRBD1. The V gene's germline CDR1 is SGHTA and CDR2 FQGNSA. The CDR3 length is 14 residues. Unmatched junction bases numbered 6, after V lost 6 bases and J lost 4 bases.

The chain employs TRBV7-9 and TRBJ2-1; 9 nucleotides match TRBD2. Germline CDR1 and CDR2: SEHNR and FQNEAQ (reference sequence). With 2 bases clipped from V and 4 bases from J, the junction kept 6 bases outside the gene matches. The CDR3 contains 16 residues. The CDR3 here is CASSLPGGGAYNEQFF. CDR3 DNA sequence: TGTGCCAGCAGCTTACCGGGCGGGGGGGCTTACAATGAGCAGTTCTTC. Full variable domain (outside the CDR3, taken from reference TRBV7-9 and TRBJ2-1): DTGVSQNPRHKITKRGQNVTFRCDPISEHNRLYWYRQTLGQGPEFLTYFQNEAQLEKSRLLSDRFSAERPKGSFSTLEIQRTEQGDSAMYLCASSLPGGGAYNEQFFGPGTRLTVL.